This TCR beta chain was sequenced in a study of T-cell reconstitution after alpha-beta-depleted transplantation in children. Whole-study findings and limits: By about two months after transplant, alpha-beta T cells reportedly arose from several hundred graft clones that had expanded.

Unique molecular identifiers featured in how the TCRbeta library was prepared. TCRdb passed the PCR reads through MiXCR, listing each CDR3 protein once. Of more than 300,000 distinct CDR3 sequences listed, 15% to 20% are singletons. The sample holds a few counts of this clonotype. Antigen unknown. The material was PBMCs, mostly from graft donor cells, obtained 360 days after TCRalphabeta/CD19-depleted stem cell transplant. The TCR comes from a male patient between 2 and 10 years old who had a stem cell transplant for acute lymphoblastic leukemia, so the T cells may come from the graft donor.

The chain's CDR3 is CASSSVFETGNTGELFF. CDR3 DNA sequence: TGCGCCAGCAGCTCCGTTTTCGAAACAGGCAACACCGGGGAGCTGTTTTTT. This chain joins TRBV4-3 and TRBJ2-2; TRBD1 might be the D (5 bases). The V and J ends lost 5 bases and 2 bases respectively, with 18 bases between them. The CDR3 extends over 17 amino acids. Per germline, CDR1 LGHNA and CDR2 YSLEER.